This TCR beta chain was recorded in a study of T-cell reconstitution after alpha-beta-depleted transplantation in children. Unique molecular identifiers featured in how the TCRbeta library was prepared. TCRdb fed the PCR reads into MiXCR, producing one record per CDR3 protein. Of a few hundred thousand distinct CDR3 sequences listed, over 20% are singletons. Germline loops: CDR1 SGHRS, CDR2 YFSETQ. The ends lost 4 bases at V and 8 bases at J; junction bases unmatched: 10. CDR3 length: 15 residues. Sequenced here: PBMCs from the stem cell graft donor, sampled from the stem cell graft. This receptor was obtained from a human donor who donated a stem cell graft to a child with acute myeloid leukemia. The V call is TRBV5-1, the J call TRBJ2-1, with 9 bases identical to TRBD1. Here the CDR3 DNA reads TGCGCCAGCAGCGTACCGACAGGGGGGCTAGATGAGCAGTTCTTC. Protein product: CASSVPTGGLDEQFF.